These 7 T cell receptor beta chains were all obtained from the same sample, sequenced in a study of regulatory T cells in long-lasting Graves disease (dated by TCRdb to about 2021). What this sample's time point label stands for: persistent/refractory GD, antithyroid drugs over 5 years with positive TRAb. For both TCR sequencing and RNA sequencing, RNA was extracted from PBMCs using TRIzol. Libraries were built with multiplex PCR. Instrument on record: Illumina HiSeq 4000. iRepertoire HTBI primers and Arm-PCR amplification of CDR3 regions were used to construct TCR beta libraries. The public reads were run again by TCRdb, first through fastp at Q25 and then through MiXCR, and only productive beta chains were kept. Each CDR3 protein appears once, grouped with its most common genes and DNA. The sample yields roughly 300,000 distinct CDR3 sequences; around a fifth were counted once. Less than 35% of the sample is in the top ten clones.

Sequences were derived from peripheral blood mononuclear cells (PBMCs), sampled when the disease was refractory, from a patient treated with antithyroid drugs. These receptors all stem from a female donor with Graves disease.

This clonotype was seen ten or more times. The rearrangement joins TRBV13 to TRBJ2-7, with TRBD2 matching 8 bases. The germline V gene encodes CDR1 PRHDT and CDR2 FYEKMQ (reference sequence). The junction had 9 bases not matched to a gene; V was cut back by 4 bases and J by 4 bases. This CDR3 is 15 amino acids long. CDR3 loop: CASSSFSGSGYEQYF. CDR3 sequence (DNA): TGTGCCAGCAGCTCATTCAGCGGGAGTGGATACGAGCAGTACTTC.

This clonotype was detected only a few times. V usage is TRBV15 and J usage is TRBJ1-3; D gene ambiguous. This CDR3 is built from 17 residues. CDR1 is LNHNV and CDR2 is YYDKDF in the germline V gene (reference sequence). V dropped 2 bases and J dropped 4 bases, with 18 bases sitting between them. CDR3 sequence (DNA): TGTGCCACCAGCAGACTCCCCGTGGGATTACGGGGAAACACCATATATTTT. This gives the protein CATSRLPVGLRGNTIYF.

The chain joins TRBV6-1 to TRBJ1-5; the D is unclear. The ends were cut back, 6 bases at V and 0 bases at J, with 9 bases in the middle. Germline V gives CDR1 MNHNS, CDR2 SASEGT. CDR3 length: 14 amino acids. CDR3 residues: CASRGGNSNQPQHF. In DNA form, the CDR3 reads TGTGCCAGCAGGGGTGGGAATAGCAATCAGCCCCAGCATTTT.

This clonotype was found many times. The chain couples TRBV24-1 to TRBJ1-2; no clear D. Trimming left V 3 bases short and J 7 bases short, with 11 bases between. CDR1 KGHDR and CDR2 SFDVKD come from the germline V gene. The CDR3 runs to 13 residues. The CDR3: CATSDRSEPGYTF. The CDR3 coding sequence is TGTGCCACCAGTGATCGGTCAGAACCTGGCTACACCTTC.

This clonotype was seen a handful of times. The CDR3 DNA reads TGTGCCAGCAGTTTATTGTACCAGGCTAACACTGAAGCTTTCTTT. Its protein is CASSLLYQANTEAFF. The chain carries TRBV28 and TRBJ1-1; D is unclear. The CDR3 contains 15 residues. Germline CDR1 MDHEN, CDR2 SYDVKM. Trimming stripped 1 base from V and 2 bases from J, with 11 bases between.

This clonotype was found many times. The chain carries TRBV2 and TRBJ1-2; D is possibly TRBD1 (6 bases). Germline CDR1 reads SNHLY; CDR2 reads FYNNEI. The CDR3 sequence is 11 residues long. V was clipped by 7 bases and J by 6 bases, with 9 bases between them. The CDR3 sequence is CASTGEHGYTF. In DNA, the CDR3 is TGTGCCAGCACAGGGGAGCATGGCTACACCTTC.

This clonotype was recorded many times. This sequence joins TRBV20-1 and TRBJ2-7, with TRBD2 identical over 9 bases. The trim removed 0 bases at V and 3 bases at J, leaving 12 bases unmatched. The length of the CDR3 is 17 residues. From germline, CDR1 is DFQATT and CDR2 SNEGSKA (reference sequence). CDR3 nucleotide sequence: TGCAGTGCTAGAGATCATCAACTAGCGGGCGCCTACTACGAGCAGTACTTC. It codes for CSARDHQLAGAYYEQYF.